The 20 T cell receptor beta chains below all came from one sample that was sequenced in a study of blood T cell repertoires in COVID-19. Libraries were prepared by immunoSEQ multiplex PCR; TCRdb keeps only in-frame clonotypes and omits some of them. The data hold 300,000 to 350,000 clones, with 85% to 90% observed a single time. Material: PBMCs or T cells enriched from blood (not recorded which). The receptors originated from a woman aged 18-35 years with acute COVID-19.

The chain is built from TRBV9 and TRBJ2-2; TRBD2 agrees at 7 bases. CDR3 length: 15 residues. Germline loops: CDR1 SGDLS, CDR2 YYNGEE. V shed 4 bases, J shed 3 bases, and the junction held 6 bases outside the gene matches. The CDR3 coding sequence is TGTGCCAGCAGCCCTTACGCGGGGGACACCGGGGAGCTGTTTTTT. This encodes CASSPYAGDTGELFF.

This sequence joins TRBV25-1 and TRBJ1-1, with D uncertain. The germline V gene encodes CDR1 MGHDK and CDR2 SYGVNS. This CDR3 comprises 11 residues. Trimming took off 0 bases at V and 6 bases at J, with 2 bases between the two ends. The CDR3 bases are TGTGCCAGCAGTGAATACTCTGAAGCTTTCTTT. This encodes CASSEYSEAFF. Combining the CDR3 with reference TRBV25-1 and TRBJ1-1 gives the whole variable domain EADIYQTPRYLVIGTGKKITLECSQTMGHDKMYWYQQDPGMELHLIHYSYGVNSTEKGDLSSESTVSRIRTEHFPLTLESARPSHTSQYLCASSEYSEAFFGQGTRLTVV.

This chain joins TRBV5-8 and TRBJ1-4; D unclear. Germline CDR1 reads SGHTS; CDR2 reads YDEGEE. The CDR3 length is 16 residues. V was trimmed by 2 bases and J by 11 bases, leaving 22 bases between them. The CDR3 DNA is TGTGCCAGCAGCTTTACGGCGTATTCTGACTCAGCCAAACTGTTTTTT. Translation gives CASSFTAYSDSAKLFF. Together with reference TRBV5-8 and TRBJ1-4, the CDR3 gives the full variable domain: EAGVTQSPTHLIKTRGQQATLRCSPISGHTSVYWYQQALGLGLQFLLWYDEGEERNRGNFPPRFSGRQFPNYSSELNVNALELEDSALYLCASSFTAYSDSAKLFFGSGTQLSVL.

This rearrangement joins TRBV2 to TRBJ2-1; 8 positions match TRBD2. This CDR3 region has 14 residues. Germline values: CDR1 SNHLY, CDR2 FYNNEI. V was pared by 6 bases and J by 5 bases, with 6 bases of the junction left unmatched. The CDR3 reads CASSQTSEDNEQFF. CDR3 nucleotides: TGTGCCAGCAGCCAGACTAGCGAGGACAATGAGCAGTTCTTC.

Turning to this clone: Different DNA sequences within this sample yield the same CDR3. The chain has TRBV28 and TRBJ1-5; the match to TRBD1 covers 7 bases. This CDR3 is 14 amino acids long. J lost 4 bases, V lost 4 bases, and 4 bases had no gene match. Germline-derived CDR1 and CDR2 are MDHEN and SYDVKM. The DNA for the CDR3 is TGTGCCAGCAGTTCAGGGGGGTCAAATCAGCCCCAGCATTTT. Protein product: CASSSGGSNQPQHF.

V gene TRBV3-1 (or the pseudogene TRBV3-2) combines with J gene TRBJ2-7; D perhaps matches TRBD2 (5 bases). The CDR3 loop spans 15 amino acids. Germline loops: CDR1 LGHDT, CDR2 YNNKEL (reference sequence). V lost 4 bases and J 3 bases, leaving 16 bases between the germline ends. CDR3 coding DNA: TGTGCCAGCAGCCTCACAGCCGGGGATCTCTACGAGCAGTACTTC. Its translation: CASSLTAGDLYEQYF.

The genes are TRBV5-1 and TRBJ1-1, with a weak D call TRBD1 (6 bases). This CDR3 has 15 amino acids. V lost 0 bases and J 9 bases, leaving 18 bases between the germline ends. Germline lookup yields CDR1 SGHRS and CDR2 YFSETQ. CDR3 DNA: TGCGCCAGCAGCTTGGCCTCAGGGGCGGACCTCCAAGCTTTCTTT. This encodes CASSLASGADLQAFF.

The chain has TRBV7-3 and TRBJ2-1; no clear D gene. V was clipped by 3 bases and J by 6 bases, with 12 bases between them. Looked up from germline, CDR1 is SGHTA and CDR2 is FQGTGA. The CDR3 spans 14 residues. The CDR3: CASSFGSLRNEQFF. The CDR3 DNA reads as TGTGCCAGCAGCTTTGGTTCATTGCGCAATGAGCAGTTCTTC.

The CDR3 region is CAWTGVGTEAFF. CDR3 coding DNA: TGTGCCTGGACAGGGGTGGGCACTGAAGCTTTCTTT. V usage is TRBV30 and J usage is TRBJ1-1; D is possibly TRBD1 (6 bases). The CDR3 runs 12 residues. Per the germline V gene, CDR1 is GTSNPN and CDR2 is SVGIG (reference sequence). V dropped 4 bases and J dropped 4 bases, with 10 bases sitting between them. Looking up the rest from reference TRBV30 and TRBJ1-1 gives the full variable domain: SQTIHQWPATLVQPVGSPLSLECTVEGTSNPNLYWYRQAAGRGLQLLFYSVGIGQISSEVPQNLSASRPQDRQFILSSKKLLLSDSGFYLCAWTGVGTEAFFGQGTRLTVV.

V and J are TRBV28 and TRBJ2-5; TRBD2 matches at 10 bases. The trim removed 7 bases at V and 5 bases at J, leaving 10 bases unmatched. Looked up from germline, CDR1 is MDHEN and CDR2 is SYDVKM. This CDR3 spans 15 amino acids. CDR3 protein: CASNREREGRETQYF. In DNA, the CDR3 is TGTGCCAGCAACCGGGAGCGGGAGGGTCGGGAGACCCAGTACTTC.

The J gene is TRBJ1-5, the V gene TRBV27, with a possible D match to TRBD1 (5 bases). Trimming shortened V by 4 bases and J by 1 base, and 5 bases separated the two germline ends. Germline lookup yields CDR1 MNHEY and CDR2 SMNVEV (reference sequence). CDR3 length equals 13 residues. This CDR3 reads CASSWGSNQPQHF. Here the CDR3 DNA reads TGTGCCAGCAGTTGGGGCAGCAATCAGCCCCAGCATTTT.

The chain links TRBV18 to TRBJ2-3, with 8 nucleotides matching TRBD1. In germline, CDR1 is KGHSH, CDR2 LQKENI. This CDR3 has 13 amino acids. V lost 5 bases and J lost 9; bases outside the gene matches: 7. CDR3 loop: CASSNPGQVTQYF. Written as DNA, the CDR3 is TGTGCCAGCTCAAATCCGGGACAGGTCACGCAGTATTTT.

J is TRBJ1-1 and V is TRBV4-1; 8 bases align to TRBD1. The ends lost 0 bases at V and 1 base at J; junction bases unmatched: 1. The CDR3 totals 15 residues. Germline V gene sequence: CDR1 MGHRA, CDR2 YSYEKL. CDR3 loop: CASSQEGTGNTEAFF. The CDR3 DNA reads as TGCGCCAGCAGCCAAGAAGGGACAGGGAACACTGAAGCTTTCTTT.

The genes are TRBV29-1 and TRBJ2-1; TRBD2 agrees at 9 bases. The trim removed 6 bases at V and 1 base at J, leaving 16 bases unmatched. The CDR3 totals 18 residues. In germline, CDR1 is SQVTM, CDR2 ANQGSEA. This chain's CDR3 is CSVAPDSGRIRSYNEQFF. Written as DNA, the CDR3 is TGCAGCGTCGCCCCGGACAGCGGGAGGATCAGGTCCTACAATGAGCAGTTCTTC.

This chain connects TRBV6-6 to TRBJ2-2; TRBD1 matches 10 bases. CDR3 size: 13 residues. Germline V gene data show CDR1 as MNHNY and CDR2 as SVGAGI (reference sequence). The CDR3 protein is CATGTGAIGELFF. CDR3 DNA: TGTGCGACCGGGACAGGGGCAATAGGGGAGCTGTTTTTT.

This sequence joins TRBV5-1 and TRBJ1-1; D might be TRBD1 (6 bases). CDR3 length: 14 residues. V was shortened by 0 bases and J by 5 bases, with 11 bases between the two germline ends. Germline V gene data show CDR1 as SGHRS and CDR2 as YFSETQ. The CDR3 sequence is CASSLGQGITEAFF. The CDR3, as DNA: TGCGCCAGCAGCTTGGGCCAGGGGATAACTGAAGCTTTCTTT.

This clone was seen more than once but under ten times. This chain joins TRBV5-1 and TRBJ2-1; 7 bases fit TRBD2. Germline loops: CDR1 SGHRS, CDR2 YFSETQ. Trimming took 4 bases from V and 0 from J; bases not matched to a gene: 19. The CDR3 has 20 residues. CDR3 protein: CASSPMAGEGTPSSYNEQFF. The DNA for the CDR3 is TGCGCCAGCAGCCCAATGGCGGGGGAGGGGACTCCGAGCTCCTACAATGAGCAGTTCTTC.

This CDR3 reads CAWQMFSYNEQFF. CDR3 bases: TGTGCCTGGCAAATGTTCTCCTACAATGAGCAGTTCTTC. This sequence joins TRBV30 and TRBJ2-1, with no clear D. The length of the CDR3 is 13 residues. V was trimmed by 5 bases and J by 0 bases, leaving 8 bases between them. Germline V lookup: CDR1 GTSNPN, CDR2 SVGIG (reference sequence).

V gene TRBV10-3 combines with J gene TRBJ2-3; TRBD2 might be the D (5 bases). This CDR3 is built from 15 residues. Trimming cost V 1 base and J 0 bases, with 8 bases left between them. Germline CDR1 ENHRY, CDR2 SYGVKD. CDR3 bases: TGTGCCATCAGTGAGTGGCGGGCTAGCACAGATACGCAGTATTTT. Translating it yields CAISEWRASTDTQYF.

This clone was detected once. The rearrangement joins TRBV7-3 to TRBJ2-3; D is possibly TRBD2 (7 bases). CDR3 length equals 16 residues. Trimming removed 5 bases at V and 4 bases at J, with 19 bases between. In germline, CDR1 is SGHTA, CDR2 FQGTGA. CDR3 region: CASSRGLGGVPDTQYF. In DNA form, the CDR3 reads TGTGCCAGCAGCCGAGGACTAGGGGGAGTTCCAGATACGCAGTATTTT.